The source of this TCR beta chain is a study of cytomegalovirus exposure and HLA in healthy donors. A note on this clone: What it binds is not known.

General observations from the study: Relative to equally common others, HLA-associated TCR beta chains showed greater clonal expansion in a later analysis. Reported results showed that the classifier diagnosed cytomegalovirus status with high specificity and sensitivity.

PCR primers comprised 60 Vbeta and 13 Jbeta primers. Per the authors' pipeline: An analysis that came later counted approximately 76 million unique TCR beta chains, approximately 10 million shared. Generated by immunoSEQ multiplex PCR, the TCRdb table keeps only in-frame clones and is missing some. The D gene and trimming were derived from the DNA, and the V and J assignments and clone size from that table. Of about 170,000 clones in the sample, 65% to 85% were seen once. Specimen: PBMCs. The origin of this receptor is a woman aged 45-65 years in good health and CMV-seropositive.

This chain's CDR3 is CASSKGVGNNSPLHF. The CDR3 region has the DNA TGTGCCAGTAGTAAGGGGGTCGGGAATAATTCACCCCTCCACTTT. The chain recombines TRBV19 with TRBJ1-6, with a weak D call TRBD1 (6 bases). V lost 4 bases and J lost 5, with 12 bases in between. The CDR3 runs 15 residues. Germline CDR1 LNHDA, CDR2 SQIVND (reference sequence).